Ten or more counts support the clone carrying this TCR beta chain. Unique molecular identifiers were used in preparing the TCRbeta library. TCRdb ran MiXCR on the PCR reads and lists one entry per CDR3 protein. This table has around 100,000 distinct CDR3 sequences, about a tenth appearing once. The sample comes from a study of T-cell reconstitution after alpha-beta-depleted transplantation in children. The sequence came from a boy younger than 10 with acute lymphoblastic leukemia, due to receive a stem cell transplant. Sequencing was performed on PBMCs, taken before TCRalphabeta/CD19-depleted stem cell transplant.

This chain's CDR3 is CASSLPGNTIYF. The CDR3 DNA sequence: TGTGCCAGCAGTTTACCTGGAAACACCATATATTTT. The V and J genes are TRBV12-3 or TRBV12-4 and TRBJ1-3; no clear D. The CDR3 has 12 amino acids. The V end was cut by 2 bases, the J end by 2 bases, with 1 base between.